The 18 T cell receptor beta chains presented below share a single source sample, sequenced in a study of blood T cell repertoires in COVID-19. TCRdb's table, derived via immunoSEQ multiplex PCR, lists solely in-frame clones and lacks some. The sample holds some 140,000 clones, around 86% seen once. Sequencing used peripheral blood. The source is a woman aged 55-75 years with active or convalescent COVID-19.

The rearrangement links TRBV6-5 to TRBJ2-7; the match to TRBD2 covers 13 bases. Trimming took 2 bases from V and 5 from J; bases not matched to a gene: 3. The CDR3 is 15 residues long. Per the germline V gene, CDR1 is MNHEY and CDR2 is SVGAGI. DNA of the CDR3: TGTGCCAGCAGTTACGGCGGACTAGCGGGAGACGAGCAGTACTTC. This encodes CASSYGGLAGDEQYF.

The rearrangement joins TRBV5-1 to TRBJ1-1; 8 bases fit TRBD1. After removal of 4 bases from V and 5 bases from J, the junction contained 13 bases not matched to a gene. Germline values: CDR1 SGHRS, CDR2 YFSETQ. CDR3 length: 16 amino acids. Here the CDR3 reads CASSPQGTGLATEAFF. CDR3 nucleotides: TGCGCCAGCAGCCCGCAAGGGACAGGACTCGCGACTGAAGCTTTCTTT.

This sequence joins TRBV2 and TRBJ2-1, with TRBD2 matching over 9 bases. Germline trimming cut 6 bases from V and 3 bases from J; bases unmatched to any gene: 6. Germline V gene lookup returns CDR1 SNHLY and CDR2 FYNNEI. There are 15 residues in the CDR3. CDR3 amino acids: CASSATSGHYNEQFF. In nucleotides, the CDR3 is TGTGCCAGCAGCGCCACTAGCGGGCACTACAATGAGCAGTTCTTC.

Here the CDR3 reads CASSPLEASYNEQFF. The DNA of the CDR3 is TGTGCCAGCTCACCACTGGAGGCCTCCTACAATGAGCAGTTCTTC. This rearrangement joins TRBV18 to TRBJ2-1; D might be TRBD2 (5 bases). The CDR3 totals 15 residues. With 1 base removed from V and 0 bases from J, the gap between germline ends came to 7 bases. Looked up from germline, CDR1 is KGHSH and CDR2 is LQKENI.

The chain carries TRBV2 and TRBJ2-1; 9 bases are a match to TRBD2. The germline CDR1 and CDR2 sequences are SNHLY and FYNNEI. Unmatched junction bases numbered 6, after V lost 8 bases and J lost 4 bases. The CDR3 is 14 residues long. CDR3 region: CASAPSGVYNEQFF. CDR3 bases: TGTGCCAGCGCCCCTAGCGGGGTTTACAATGAGCAGTTCTTC.

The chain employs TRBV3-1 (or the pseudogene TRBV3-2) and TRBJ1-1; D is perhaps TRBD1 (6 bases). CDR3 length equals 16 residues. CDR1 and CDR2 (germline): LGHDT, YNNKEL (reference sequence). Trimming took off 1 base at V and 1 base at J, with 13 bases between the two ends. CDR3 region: CASSQGGQTGNTEAFF. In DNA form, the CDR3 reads TGTGCCAGCAGCCAAGGGGGACAAACTGGGAACACTGAAGCTTTCTTT.

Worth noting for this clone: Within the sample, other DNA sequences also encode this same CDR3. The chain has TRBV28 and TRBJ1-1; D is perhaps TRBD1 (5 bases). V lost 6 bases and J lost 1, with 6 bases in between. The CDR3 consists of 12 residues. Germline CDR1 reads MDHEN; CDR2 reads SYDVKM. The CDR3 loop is CASRTANTEAFF. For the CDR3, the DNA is TGTGCCAGCAGGACAGCGAACACTGAAGCTTTCTTT.

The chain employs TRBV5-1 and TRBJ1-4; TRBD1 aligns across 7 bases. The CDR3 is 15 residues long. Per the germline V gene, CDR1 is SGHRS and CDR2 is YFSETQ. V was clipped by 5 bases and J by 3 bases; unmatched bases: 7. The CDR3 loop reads CASRSLGQSNEKLFF. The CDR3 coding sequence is TGCGCCAGCAGATCTTTGGGACAGTCTAATGAAAAACTGTTTTTT.

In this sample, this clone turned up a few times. In DNA form, the CDR3 reads TGTGCCAGCAGCCGACCTAGCGGGGAGTACACCGGGGAGCTGTTTTTT. Amino acid sequence: CASSRPSGEYTGELFF. The chain has TRBV2 and TRBJ2-2, with 9 positions matching TRBD2. Looked up from germline, CDR1 is SNHLY and CDR2 is FYNNEI. V lost 6 bases and J lost 3; bases outside the gene matches: 8. The CDR3 totals 16 residues.

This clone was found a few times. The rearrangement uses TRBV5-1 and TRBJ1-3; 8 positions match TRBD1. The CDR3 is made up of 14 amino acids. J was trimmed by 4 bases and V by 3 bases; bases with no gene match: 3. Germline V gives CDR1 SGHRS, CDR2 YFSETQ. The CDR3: CASSSGGAGNTIYF. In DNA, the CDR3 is TGCGCCAGCAGCTCAGGGGGCGCGGGAAACACCATATATTTT.

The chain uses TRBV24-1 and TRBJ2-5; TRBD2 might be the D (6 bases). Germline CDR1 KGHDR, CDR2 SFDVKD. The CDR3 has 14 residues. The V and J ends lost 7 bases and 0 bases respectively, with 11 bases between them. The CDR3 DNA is TGTGCCACCAGCGACCGGGAGTACCAAGAGACCCAGTACTTC. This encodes CATSDREYQETQYF.

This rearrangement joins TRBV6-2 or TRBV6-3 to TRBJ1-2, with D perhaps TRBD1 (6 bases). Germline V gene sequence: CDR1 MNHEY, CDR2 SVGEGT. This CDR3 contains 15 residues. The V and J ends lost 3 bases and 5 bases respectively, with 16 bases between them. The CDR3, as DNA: TGTGCCAGCAGTTATCGGGGCAGGGGAGATTATGGCTACACCTTC. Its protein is CASSYRGRGDYGYTF.

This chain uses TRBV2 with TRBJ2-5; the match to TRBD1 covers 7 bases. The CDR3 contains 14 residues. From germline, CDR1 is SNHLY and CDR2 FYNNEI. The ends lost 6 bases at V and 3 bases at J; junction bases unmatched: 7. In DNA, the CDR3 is TGTGCCAGCAGACGGGACAGCATTGAAGAGACCCAGTACTTC. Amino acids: CASRRDSIEETQYF.

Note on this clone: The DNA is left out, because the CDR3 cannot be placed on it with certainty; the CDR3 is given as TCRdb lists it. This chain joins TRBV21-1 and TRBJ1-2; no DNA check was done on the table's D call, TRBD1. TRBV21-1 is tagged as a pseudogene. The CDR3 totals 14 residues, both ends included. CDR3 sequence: CASVGQGANYGYTF.

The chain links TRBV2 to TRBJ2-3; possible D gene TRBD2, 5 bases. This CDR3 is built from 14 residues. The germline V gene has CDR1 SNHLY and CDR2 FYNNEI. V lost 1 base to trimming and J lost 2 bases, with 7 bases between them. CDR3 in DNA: TGTGCCAGCAGTGAAGGCCTAGCCACAGATACGCAGTATTTT. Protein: CASSEGLATDTQYF. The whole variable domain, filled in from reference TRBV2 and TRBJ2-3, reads EPEVTQTPSHQVTQMGQEVILRCVPISNHLYFYWYRQILGQKVEFLVSFYNNEISEKSEIFDDQFSVERPDGSNFTLKIRSTKLEDSAMYFCASSEGLATDTQYFGPGTRLTVL.

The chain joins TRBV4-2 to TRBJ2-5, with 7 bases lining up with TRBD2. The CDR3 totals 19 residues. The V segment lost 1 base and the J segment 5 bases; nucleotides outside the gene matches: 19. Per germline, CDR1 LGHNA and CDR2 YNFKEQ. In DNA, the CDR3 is TGTGCCAGCAGCCAAGTCCCGGGAGGTGGGAGGGCCGGGGAGGAGACCCAGTACTTC. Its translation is CASSQVPGGGRAGEETQYF.

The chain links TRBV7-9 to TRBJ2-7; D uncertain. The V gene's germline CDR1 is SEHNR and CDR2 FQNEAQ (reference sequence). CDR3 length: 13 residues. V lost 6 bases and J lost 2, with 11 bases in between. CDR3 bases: TGTGCCAGCAGTGCCCCCACGGCCTACGAGCAGTACGTC. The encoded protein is CASSAPTAYEQYV.

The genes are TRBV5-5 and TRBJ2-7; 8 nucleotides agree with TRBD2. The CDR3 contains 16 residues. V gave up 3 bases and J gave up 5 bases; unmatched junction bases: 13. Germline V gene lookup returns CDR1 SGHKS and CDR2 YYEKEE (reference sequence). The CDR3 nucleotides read TGTGCCAGCAGCTGGGGTGAACGGGAGGGCCCCCACGAGCAGTACTTC. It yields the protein CASSWGEREGPHEQYF.